Given below is one T cell receptor (beta chain) in context. The CDR3 has 15 residues. Trimming took 0 bases from V and 5 from J, leaving 13 bases between them. Germline CDR1 is LGHNA and CDR2 is YNFKEQ. The record originates from a study of blood T cell repertoires in COVID-19. Study as a whole: PBMCs, B-cell-depleted T cells, or T cells provided the cDNA or gDNA that made up the material.

Original analysis: The authors estimated nucleated cell counts from reference gene primer amplification. The table came from immunoSEQ multiplex PCR; TCRdb's copy has only in-frame clones and leaves some out. The V and J calls and clone size come from that table; D and trimming were worked out from the DNA. The table shows 65,000 to 90,000 clones, with roughly 84% occurring only once. The sequence was obtained from a woman aged 18-30 years with acute or convalescent COVID-19. The chain is built from TRBV4-2 and TRBJ1-1; perhaps TRBD1 as D (5 bases). The sample was peripheral blood. CDR3 DNA: TGTGCCAGCAGCCAAGATCAAGGGGTAGTAACTGAAGCTTTCTTT. Amino acid sequence: CASSQDQGVVTEAFF.